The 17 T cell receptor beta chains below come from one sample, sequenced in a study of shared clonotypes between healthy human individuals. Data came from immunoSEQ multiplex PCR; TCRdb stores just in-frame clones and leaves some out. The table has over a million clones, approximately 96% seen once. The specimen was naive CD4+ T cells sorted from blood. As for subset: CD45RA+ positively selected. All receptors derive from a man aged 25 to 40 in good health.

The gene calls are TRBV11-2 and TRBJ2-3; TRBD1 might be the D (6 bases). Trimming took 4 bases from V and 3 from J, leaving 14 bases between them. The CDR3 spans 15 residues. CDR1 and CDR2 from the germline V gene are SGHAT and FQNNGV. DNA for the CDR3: TGTGCCAGCAGCTCCCTCAAACAGGGAACAGATACGCAGTATTTT. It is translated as CASSSLKQGTDTQYF.

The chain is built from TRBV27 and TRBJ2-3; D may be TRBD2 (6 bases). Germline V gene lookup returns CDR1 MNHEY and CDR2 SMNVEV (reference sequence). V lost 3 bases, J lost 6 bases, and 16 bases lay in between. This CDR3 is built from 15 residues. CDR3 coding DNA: TGTGCCAGCAGTTTCTCAGGAGGGCCAAGGGATACGCAGTATTTT. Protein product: CASSFSGGPRDTQYF.

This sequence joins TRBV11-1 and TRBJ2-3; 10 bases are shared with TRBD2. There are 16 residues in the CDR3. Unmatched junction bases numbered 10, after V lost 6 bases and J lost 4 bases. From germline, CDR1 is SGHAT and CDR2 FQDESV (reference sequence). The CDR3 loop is CASSRSWGLASDTQYF. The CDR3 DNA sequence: TGTGCCAGCAGTCGGAGCTGGGGACTAGCGTCAGATACGCAGTATTTT.

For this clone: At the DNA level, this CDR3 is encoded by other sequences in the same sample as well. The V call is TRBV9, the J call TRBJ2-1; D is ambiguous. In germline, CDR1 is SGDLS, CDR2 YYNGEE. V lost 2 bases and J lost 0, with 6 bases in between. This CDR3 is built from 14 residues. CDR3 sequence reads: CASSVTSSYNEQFF. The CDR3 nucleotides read TGTGCCAGCAGCGTGACGAGCTCCTACAATGAGCAGTTCTTC. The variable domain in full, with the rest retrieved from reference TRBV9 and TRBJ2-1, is DSGVTQTPKHLITATGQRVTLRCSPRSGDLSVYWYQQSLDQGLQFLIQYYNGEERAKGNILERFSAQQFPDLHSELNLSSLELGDSALYFCASSVTSSYNEQFFGPGTRLTVL.

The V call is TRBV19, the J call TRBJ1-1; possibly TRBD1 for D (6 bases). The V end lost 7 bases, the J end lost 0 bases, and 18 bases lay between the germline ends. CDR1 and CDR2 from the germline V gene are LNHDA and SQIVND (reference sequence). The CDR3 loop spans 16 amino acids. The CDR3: CASNRRGRGLNTEAFF. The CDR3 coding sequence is TGTGCCAGTAATCGTAGGGGAAGGGGGTTGAACACTGAAGCTTTCTTT.

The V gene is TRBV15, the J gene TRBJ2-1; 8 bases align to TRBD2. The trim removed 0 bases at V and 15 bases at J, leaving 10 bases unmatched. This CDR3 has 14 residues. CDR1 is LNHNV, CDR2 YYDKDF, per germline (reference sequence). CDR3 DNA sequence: TGTGCCACCAGCAGAGAGCCCCGGGAGGGCCCTCGGTTCTTC. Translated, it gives CATSREPREGPRFF.

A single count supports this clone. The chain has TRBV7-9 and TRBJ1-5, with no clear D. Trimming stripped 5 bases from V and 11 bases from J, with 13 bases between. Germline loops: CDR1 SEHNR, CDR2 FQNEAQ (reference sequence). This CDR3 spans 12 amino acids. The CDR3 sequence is CASSPGGSTQHF. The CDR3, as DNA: TGTGCCAGCAGCCCGGGCGGGTCTACCCAGCATTTT.

As DNA, the CDR3 is TGTGCCAGCAGCTTATTGGATGCGGGCTGGGGCCAGGATACGCAGTATTTT. It encodes CASSLLDAGWGQDTQYF. The chain links TRBV5-4 to TRBJ2-3; D tentatively reads TRBD1 or TRBD2 (5 bases each). V was trimmed by 2 bases and J by 6 bases, leaving 22 bases between them. CDR1 is SGHNT and CDR2 is YYREEE in the germline V gene (reference sequence). The CDR3 extends over 17 amino acids.

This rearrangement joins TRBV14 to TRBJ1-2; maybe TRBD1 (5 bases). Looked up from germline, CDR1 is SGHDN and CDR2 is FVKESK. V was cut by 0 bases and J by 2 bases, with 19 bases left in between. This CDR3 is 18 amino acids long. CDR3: CASSQDPGSVHLNYGYTF. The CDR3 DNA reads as TGTGCCAGCAGCCAAGATCCAGGGTCAGTCCACCTCAACTATGGCTACACCTTC.

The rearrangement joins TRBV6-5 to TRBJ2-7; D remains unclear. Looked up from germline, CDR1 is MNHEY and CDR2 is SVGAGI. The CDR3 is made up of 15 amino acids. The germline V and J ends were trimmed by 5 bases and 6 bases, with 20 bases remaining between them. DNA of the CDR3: TGTGCCAGCAGTCCCGTCCCTAGGGCTAACCTCGAGCAGTACTTC. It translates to CASSPVPRANLEQYF.

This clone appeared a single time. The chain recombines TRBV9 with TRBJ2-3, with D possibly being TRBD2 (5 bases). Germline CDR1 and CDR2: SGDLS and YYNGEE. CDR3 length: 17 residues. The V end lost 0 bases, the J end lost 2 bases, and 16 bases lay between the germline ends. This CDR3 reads CASSVGVQRSYTDTQYF. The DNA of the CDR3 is TGTGCCAGCAGCGTAGGAGTTCAGCGGAGCTACACAGATACGCAGTATTTT.

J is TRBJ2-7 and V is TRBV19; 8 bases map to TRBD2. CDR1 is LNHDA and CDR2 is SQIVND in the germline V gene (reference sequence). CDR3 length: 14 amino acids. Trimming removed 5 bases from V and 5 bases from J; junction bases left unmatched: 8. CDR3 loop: CASSPPGGRDEQYF. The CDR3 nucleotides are TGTGCCAGTAGTCCCCCGGGGGGGCGAGACGAGCAGTACTTC. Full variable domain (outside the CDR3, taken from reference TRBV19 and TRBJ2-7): DGGITQSPKYLFRKEGQNVTLSCEQNLNHDAMYWYRQDPGQGLRLIYYSQIVNDFQKGDIAEGYSVSREKKESFPLTVTSAQKNPTAFYLCASSPPGGRDEQYFGPGTRLTVT.

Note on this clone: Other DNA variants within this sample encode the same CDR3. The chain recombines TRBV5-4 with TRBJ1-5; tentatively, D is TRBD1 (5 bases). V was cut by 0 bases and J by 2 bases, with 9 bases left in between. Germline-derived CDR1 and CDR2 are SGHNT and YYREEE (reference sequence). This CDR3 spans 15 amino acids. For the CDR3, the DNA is TGTGCCAGCAGCTTGGATGGAGGGGGCAATCAGCCCCAGCATTTT. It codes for CASSLDGGGNQPQHF.

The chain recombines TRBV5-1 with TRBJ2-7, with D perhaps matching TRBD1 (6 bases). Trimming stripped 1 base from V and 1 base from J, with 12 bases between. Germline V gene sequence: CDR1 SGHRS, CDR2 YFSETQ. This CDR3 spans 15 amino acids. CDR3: CASSLTGIQSYEQYF. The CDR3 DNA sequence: TGCGCCAGCAGCTTGACAGGGATTCAGTCCTACGAGCAGTACTTC.

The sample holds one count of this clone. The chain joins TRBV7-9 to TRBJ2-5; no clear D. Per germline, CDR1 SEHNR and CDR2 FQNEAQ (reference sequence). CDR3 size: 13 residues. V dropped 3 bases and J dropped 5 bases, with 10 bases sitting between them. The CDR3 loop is CASSFPPTETQYF. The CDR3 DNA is TGTGCCAGCAGCTTCCCACCCACCGAGACCCAGTACTTC.

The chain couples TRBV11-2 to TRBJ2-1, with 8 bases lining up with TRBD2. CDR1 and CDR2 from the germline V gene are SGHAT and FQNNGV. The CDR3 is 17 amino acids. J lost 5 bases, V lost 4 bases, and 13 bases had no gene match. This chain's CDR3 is CASSSQNGRAVDNEQFF. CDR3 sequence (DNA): TGTGCCAGCAGCTCACAGAACGGGAGGGCGGTAGACAATGAGCAGTTCTTC.

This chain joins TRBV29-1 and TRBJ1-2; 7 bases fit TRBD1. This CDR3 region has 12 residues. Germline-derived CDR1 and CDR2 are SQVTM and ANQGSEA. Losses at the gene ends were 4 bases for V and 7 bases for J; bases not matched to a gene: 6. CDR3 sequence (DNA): TGCAGCGTTGGGGGACAGTCAGCTGGCTACACCTTC. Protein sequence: CSVGGQSAGYTF.